This TCR beta chain was captured by sequencing in a study of blood T cells in healthy people across ages. In its sample, this clonotype was seen a few times. A sample-barcoded 5' primer and a J-beta primer mix were used in a second PCR of roughly 6 to 11 cycles. From the 5' RACE reads, TCRdb called clonotypes with MiXCR, one entry per CDR3 protein. The sample carries about a million distinct CDR3 sequences, roughly half recorded once. The V gene lost 7 bases and the J gene lost 9 bases, with 13 bases spanning the gap. The CDR3 extends over 12 amino acids. The sequence came from a woman in her fifties or sixties in good health. The chain links TRBV12-3 or TRBV12-4 to TRBJ2-1, with TRBD1 as a possible D gene (6 bases). Material for sequencing was blood. DNA for the CDR3: TGTGCCAGCACCAAAGACAGGTTTGAGCAGTTCTTC. It is translated as CASTKDRFEQFF.